The 17 T cell receptor beta chains given below trace back to one sample, sequenced in a study of cytomegalovirus exposure and HLA in healthy donors. The PCR used 60 Vbeta and 13 Jbeta primers. Assay: immunoSEQ multiplex PCR; the TCRdb copy retains only in-frame clones and omits some. This table has 150,000 to 200,000 clones, approximately 84% appearing once. The specimen was PBMCs. The receptor set was obtained from a woman in her twenties or thirties in good health and CMV-seropositive.

This chain joins TRBV28 and TRBJ1-2; D not resolved. Trimming stripped 6 bases from V and 4 bases from J, with 9 bases between. The V gene's germline CDR1 is MDHEN and CDR2 SYDVKM. This CDR3 spans 12 amino acids. The CDR3: CASRSQIYGYTF. CDR3 DNA: TGTGCCAGCAGGTCACAGATCTATGGCTACACCTTC.

J is TRBJ2-7 and V is TRBV5-1; the D gene is possibly TRBD2 (6 bases). CDR1 SGHRS and CDR2 YFSETQ come from the germline V gene. CDR3 length equals 12 residues. With 8 bases removed from V and 2 bases from J, the gap between germline ends came to 11 bases. The chain's CDR3 is CARPGEAYEQYF. The CDR3 DNA reads as TGCGCCAGACCGGGGGAAGCCTACGAGCAGTACTTC.

The gene calls are TRBV5-1 and TRBJ1-2; the match to TRBD1 covers 7 bases. J was trimmed by 6 bases and V by 2 bases; bases with no gene match: 13. The CDR3 consists of 16 residues. Germline values: CDR1 SGHRS, CDR2 YFSETQ. CDR3 region: CASSLPRDRGQDGYTF. The CDR3 DNA is TGCGCCAGCAGCTTACCCCGGGACAGAGGTCAGGATGGCTACACCTTC.

This clone was observed a few times. This chain uses TRBV4-3 with TRBJ2-2; D may be TRBD2 (6 bases). CDR3 length equals 15 residues. The germline V gene encodes CDR1 LGHNA and CDR2 YSLEER. The germline V and J ends were trimmed by 1 base and 4 bases, with 10 bases remaining between them. CDR3 DNA sequence: TGCGCCAGCAGCCAAGTGTTGCGGGGCACCGGGGAGCTGTTTTTT. It translates to CASSQVLRGTGELFF.

V and J are TRBV28 and TRBJ1-5; D is perhaps TRBD1 (6 bases). Looked up from germline, CDR1 is MDHEN and CDR2 is SYDVKM. Trimming pared 5 bases from V and 7 bases from J, leaving 9 bases between. This CDR3 contains 12 residues. In DNA form, the CDR3 reads TGTGCCAGCAGTACAGGGTACCAGCCCCAGCATTTT. Its protein is CASSTGYQPQHF.

The chain recombines TRBV7-2 with TRBJ1-1, with D unclear. The CDR3 covers 14 residues. Trimming cost V 2 bases and J 0 bases, with 7 bases left between them. Per the germline V gene, CDR1 is SGHTA and CDR2 is FQGNSA. CDR3 in amino acids: CASSLSGMNTEAFF. The CDR3 nucleotides are TGTGCCAGCAGCTTATCGGGAATGAACACTGAAGCTTTCTTT.

The CDR3 DNA sequence: TGTGCCAGCAGCGTAGGGGACAGGGGATACGGGGCTGAAGCTTTCTTT. Translation: CASSVGDRGYGAEAFF. The chain carries TRBV9 and TRBJ1-1; 10 bases line up with TRBD1. The CDR3 spans 16 residues. Germline V CDR1 and CDR2: SGDLS, YYNGEE. Trimming cost V 0 bases and J 6 bases; bases outside gene matches: 8.

CDR3 nucleotide sequence: TGTGCCAGCAGCTTAGTCGGCAGGGCAACCGAGCAGTACTTC. This encodes CASSLVGRATEQYF. This chain links TRBV11-2 with TRBJ2-7; possibly TRBD1 for D (5 bases). Germline V gene lookup returns CDR1 SGHAT and CDR2 FQNNGV. V was pared by 1 base and J by 6 bases, with 13 bases between. The CDR3 has 14 amino acids.

The chain carries TRBV16 and TRBJ1-1; a weak D match, TRBD1 (6 bases). Germline V lookup: CDR1 KGHSY, CDR2 FQNENV. Trimming took 4 bases from V and 11 from J, leaving 14 bases between them. This CDR3 spans 12 amino acids. The CDR3 loop reads CASSPQGGWAFF. CDR3 DNA sequence: TGTGCCAGCAGCCCCCAAGGGGGTTGGGCTTTCTTT. The entire variable domain, with the rest obtained from reference TRBV16 and TRBJ1-1, is as follows: GEEVAQTPKHLVRGEGQKAKLYCAPIKGHSYVFWYQQVLKNEFKFLISFQNENVFDETGMPKERFSAKCLPNSPCSLEIQATKLEDSAVYFCASSPQGGWAFFGQGTRLTVV.

The CDR3 coding sequence is TGTGCCAGCAGCTTAGCCCCCGGGGGTTTTAGCGGCTACACCTTC. Encoded protein: CASSLAPGGFSGYTF. This rearrangement joins TRBV7-8 to TRBJ1-2; tentative D call: TRBD1 (5 bases). Germline values: CDR1 SGHVS, CDR2 FQNEAQ. The CDR3 has 15 residues. Trimming pared 0 bases from V and 8 bases from J, leaving 16 bases between.

The chain has TRBV5-1 and TRBJ2-1, with TRBD1 matching 9 bases. This CDR3 region has 14 residues. With V trimmed by 4 bases and J by 9 bases, 8 bases remained unmatched. Germline V gene data show CDR1 as SGHRS and CDR2 as YFSETQ. CDR3 nucleotide sequence: TGCGCCAGCAGCCTCGGGACAGGGAGGGGTGAGCAGTTCTTC. It specifies CASSLGTGRGEQFF.

The V gene is TRBV7-8, the J gene TRBJ2-7, with TRBD2 matching 10 bases. J gave up 4 bases and V 2 bases, and 8 bases lay outside the gene matches. The CDR3 consists of 16 residues. Germline CDR1 and CDR2: SGHVS and FQNEAQ. The CDR3 bases are TGTGCCAGCAGCTTACTAGCGGGAGCGAGTGGTTACGAGCAGTACTTC. This encodes CASSLLAGASGYEQYF. The full variable domain, with the rest looked up from reference TRBV7-8 and TRBJ2-7, is GAGVSQSPRYKVAKRGQDVALRCDPISGHVSLFWYQQALGQGPEFLTYFQNEAQLDKSGLPSDRFFAERPEGSVSTLKIQRTQQEDSAVYLCASSLLAGASGYEQYFGPGTRLTVT.

J is TRBJ2-5 and V is TRBV4-3; TRBD1 might be the D (6 bases). CDR3 size: 11 residues. Trimming shortened V by 4 bases and J by 6 bases, and 6 bases separated the two germline ends. Germline CDR1 reads LGHNA; CDR2 reads YSLEER. The DNA of the CDR3 is TGCGCCAGCAGCCGGGGGCAGACCCAGTACTTC. It yields the protein CASSRGQTQYF.

J is TRBJ2-5 and V is TRBV6-6; 7 positions agree with TRBD2. This CDR3 spans 15 amino acids. Germline V gene data show CDR1 as MNHNY and CDR2 as SVGAGI (reference sequence). The trim removed 2 bases at V and 5 bases at J, leaving 8 bases unmatched. CDR3 DNA sequence: TGTGCCAGCAGTTACGTTGCGGGGGTGGGGGAGACCCAGTACTTC. It translates to CASSYVAGVGETQYF.

The gene calls are TRBV4-1 and TRBJ2-1; 7 bases map to TRBD1. Germline CDR1 MGHRA, CDR2 YSYEKL. V shed 4 bases, J shed 4 bases, and the junction held 10 bases outside the gene matches. This CDR3 comprises 16 residues. The CDR3 is CASSPPYRGPYNEQFF. CDR3 DNA sequence: TGCGCCAGCAGCCCGCCGTACAGGGGTCCTTACAATGAGCAGTTCTTC.

As for this clone: At one end, the junction sequence differs from germline, possibly due to a read error. The V and J genes are TRBV5-6 and TRBJ1-1; possibly TRBD1 for D (5 bases). There are 13 residues in the CDR3. CDR1 is SGHDT, CDR2 YYEEEE, per germline. CDR3 bases: TGTGCCAGCAGACAGACAGTAAACACTGAAGCTTCCTTT. Encoded protein: CASRQTVNTEASF.

This sequence joins TRBV6-1 and TRBJ1-2; a weak D match, TRBD1 (6 bases). The ends were cut back, 0 bases at V and 12 bases at J, with 14 bases in the middle. The germline gives CDR1 MNHNS, CDR2 SASEGT. This CDR3 is 13 amino acids long. In DNA form, the CDR3 reads TGTGCCAGCAGTGAAGCGCCGCAAGGGACAAACACCTTC. The encoded protein is CASSEAPQGTNTF.